The next 29 T cell receptor beta chains were all read from a single sample in a study of CDR3 diversity in severe acne (dated by TCRdb to between 2018 and 2021). Libraries were made using PCR. Reads for this sample came from an Illumina HiSeq 2000. TCRdb reworked the public reads: Q25 trimming with fastp, MiXCR clone assembly, productive beta chains retained. One record per CDR3 amino acid sequence lists the most common genes and DNA. The sample table holds around 94,000 distinct CDR3 sequences, of which 51% were seen once. Under 15% of the sample rests with the top ten. Input material: blood. The receptor source for this set is a male donor with acne.

The chain employs TRBV2 and TRBJ2-3, with D maybe TRBD2 (6 bases). Germline CDR1 is SNHLY and CDR2 is FYNNEI. Trimming cost V 9 bases and J 10 bases, with 11 bases left between them. This CDR3 contains 10 residues. DNA of the CDR3: TGTGCCAGTGGTGGAGGGGCGCAGTATTTT. It codes for CASGGGAQYF.

Worth noting for this clonotype: Since a much larger clone is just one base distant, this may be a read error. The chain uses TRBV5-1 and TRBJ2-7; tentatively, D is TRBD1 (5 bases). The CDR3 length is 13 residues. Germline V lookup: CDR1 SGHRS, CDR2 YFSETQ. V lost 3 bases and J lost 3, with 10 bases in between. CDR3 bases: TGCGCCAGCAGCTATGGGGCTCTCTACGAGCAGTACGTC. It yields the protein CASSYGALYEQYV.

This sequence joins TRBV2 and TRBJ1-4; D may be TRBD1 (5 bases). The germline CDR1 and CDR2 sequences are SNHLY and FYNNEI. This CDR3 comprises 14 residues. Trimming stripped 7 bases from V and 4 bases from J, with 13 bases between. CDR3 region: CASNPTAHNEKLFF. The DNA for the CDR3 is TGTGCCAGCAATCCGACAGCACATAATGAAAAACTGTTTTTT.

This clonotype was detected once. The chain links TRBV11-3 to TRBJ2-5; 9 bases are shared with TRBD1. CDR1 and CDR2 (germline): SGHNT, YENEEA. The CDR3 spans 16 residues. After removal of 6 bases from V and 5 bases from J, the junction contained 13 bases not matched to a gene. DNA for the CDR3: TGTGCCAGCAGTCTCTCCGGGACAGGGCTAGGGGAGACCCAGTACTTC. It encodes CASSLSGTGLGETQYF.

This clonotype was found a few times. The chain couples TRBV30 to TRBJ1-2; no firm D call. Trimming cost V 3 bases and J 4 bases, with 12 bases left between them. The CDR3 extends over 13 amino acids. From germline, CDR1 is GTSNPN and CDR2 SVGIG (reference sequence). In DNA form, the CDR3 reads TGTGCCTGGAGCTCCCCCCCGATCTATGGCTACACCTTC. It is translated as CAWSSPPIYGYTF.

Only one count was recorded for this clonotype. The chain recombines TRBV19 with TRBJ2-7, with D possibly TRBD2 on 5 matching bases. Trimming took off 5 bases at V and 2 bases at J, with 13 bases between the two ends. The CDR3 covers 14 residues. Germline CDR1 LNHDA, CDR2 SQIVND (reference sequence). The DNA for the CDR3 is TGTGCCAGTAGTGTCATAAGCGGCCCCTACGAGCAGTACTTC. Encoded protein: CASSVISGPYEQYF. Full variable domain (missing parts from reference TRBV19 and TRBJ2-7): DGGITQSPKYLFRKEGQNVTLSCEQNLNHDAMYWYRQDPGQGLRLIYYSQIVNDFQKGDIAEGYSVSREKKESFPLTVTSAQKNPTAFYLCASSVISGPYEQYFGPGTRLTVT.

This clonotype was counted at least ten times. This chain links TRBV19 with TRBJ1-2; weak D call: TRBD1 (5 bases). Germline CDR1 and CDR2: LNHDA and SQIVND (reference sequence). V was cut by 0 bases and J by 7 bases, with 9 bases left in between. The CDR3 has 13 amino acids. CDR3 DNA sequence: TGTGCCAGTAGTATAGAGGCAGGGAGTGGCTACACCTTC. It codes for CASSIEAGSGYTF. Supplemented by reference TRBV19 and TRBJ1-2, the full variable domain reads DGGITQSPKYLFRKEGQNVTLSCEQNLNHDAMYWYRQDPGQGLRLIYYSQIVNDFQKGDIAEGYSVSREKKESFPLTVTSAQKNPTAFYLCASSIEAGSGYTFGSGTRLTVV.

J is TRBJ1-3 and V is TRBV13; no clear D gene. The CDR3 extends over 16 amino acids. CDR1 and CDR2 from the germline V gene are PRHDT and FYEKMQ (reference sequence). The germline V and J ends were trimmed by 6 bases and 0 bases, with 15 bases remaining between them. The CDR3 loop reads CASSFGPPSSGNTIYF. The CDR3 DNA reads as TGTGCCAGCAGTTTCGGACCTCCATCCTCTGGAAACACCATATATTTT.

The chain has TRBV15 and TRBJ2-6; possibly TRBD2 for D (6 bases). In germline, CDR1 is LNHNV, CDR2 YYDKDF (reference sequence). CDR3 length: 18 residues. The ends were cut back, 0 bases at V and 0 bases at J, with 12 bases in the middle. The CDR3 reads CATSRDGGSGSGANVLTF. The CDR3, as DNA: TGTGCCACCAGCAGAGATGGGGGGTCGGGCTCTGGGGCCAACGTCCTGACTTTC.

The V and J genes are TRBV10-2 and TRBJ2-5, with D possibly being TRBD2 (7 bases). CDR1 is WSHSY, CDR2 SAAADI, per germline. The CDR3 loop spans 12 amino acids. This chain's CDR3 is CARFRGGETQYF. The CDR3 nucleotides read TGCGCAAGATTCAGGGGAGGGGAGACCCAGTACTTC.

In its sample, this clonotype ranks as medium-sized. The chain is built from TRBV7-2 and TRBJ2-7, with D possibly TRBD1 on 6 matching bases. Trimming removed 4 bases from V and 5 bases from J, with 9 bases in between. CDR3 length equals 12 residues. Germline V gives CDR1 SGHTA, CDR2 FQGNSA. The CDR3 DNA is TGTGCCAGCAGCTCCCCAGGGGACGAGCAGTACTTC. Encoded protein: CASSSPGDEQYF.

Many counts were recorded for this clonotype. The chain links TRBV5-1 to TRBJ1-3; D perhaps matches TRBD1 (6 bases). The germline gives CDR1 SGHRS, CDR2 YFSETQ. The CDR3 loop spans 16 amino acids. The V gene lost 0 bases and the J gene lost 4 bases, with 14 bases spanning the gap. The CDR3 coding sequence is TGCGCCAGCAGCTTGGCAGCAGGGGCTGGAGGAAACACCATATATTTT. It yields the protein CASSLAAGAGGNTIYF.

CDR3 region: CASSFSTDQTQYF. CDR3 bases: TGTGCCAGCAGCTTTTCCACCGACCAGACCCAGTACTTC. This chain uses TRBV5-4 with TRBJ2-5, with D uncertain. The CDR3 sequence is 13 residues long. The germline V gene has CDR1 SGHNT and CDR2 YYREEE (reference sequence). The V gene lost 2 bases and the J gene lost 6 bases, with 11 bases spanning the gap. The full variable domain, with the rest looked up from reference TRBV5-4 and TRBJ2-5, is ETGVTQSPTHLIKTRGQQVTLRCSSQSGHNTVSWYQQALGQGPQFIFQYYREEENGRGNFPPRFSGLQFPNYSSELNVNALELDDSALYLCASSFSTDQTQYFGPGTRLLVL.

This clonotype was seen repeatedly, ten times or more. The rearrangement uses TRBV24-1 and TRBJ1-1; the match to TRBD1 covers 10 bases. CDR1 and CDR2 from the germline V gene are KGHDR and SFDVKD. The J segment lost 0 bases and the V segment lost 5 bases, leaving 2 bases of the junction unmatched. The CDR3 contains 15 residues. The CDR3 bases are TGTGCCACCAGTGGGACAGGGGGTATGAACACTGAAGCTTTCTTT. It translates to CATSGTGGMNTEAFF.

The chain has TRBV20-1 and TRBJ2-6; TRBD1 aligns across 8 bases. The junction had 8 bases not matched to a gene; V was cut back by 4 bases and J by 3 bases. The germline V gene has CDR1 DFQATT and CDR2 SNEGSKA (reference sequence). The CDR3 covers 16 residues. The CDR3 sequence: CSATDLRGLGANVLTF. In nucleotides, the CDR3 is TGCAGTGCTACGGATCTCAGGGGGCTTGGGGCCAACGTCCTGACTTTC.

CDR3 coding DNA: TGTGCCATCAGTGATCCTGAGGACAGTAGCAATCAGCCCCAGCATTTT. This translates into CAISDPEDSSNQPQHF. The chain has TRBV10-3 and TRBJ1-5; perhaps TRBD1 as D (6 bases). Germline V gene data show CDR1 as ENHRY and CDR2 as SYGVKD. CDR3 length: 16 amino acids. Trimming took 3 bases from V and 0 from J, leaving 12 bases between them.

The V gene is TRBV15, the J gene TRBJ1-4; D unresolved. With 5 bases removed from V and 8 bases from J, the gap between germline ends came to 6 bases. Germline CDR1 is LNHNV and CDR2 is YYDKDF (reference sequence). The CDR3 runs to 11 residues. The CDR3 DNA reads TGTGCCACCAGCTGTGGGGAAAAACTGTTTTTT. This codes for CATSCGEKLFF.

The V call is TRBV6-5, the J call TRBJ2-6; D perhaps matches TRBD1 (5 bases). The V end lost 10 bases, the J end lost 3 bases, and 13 bases lay between the germline ends. This CDR3 region has 14 residues. Per the germline V gene, CDR1 is MNHEY and CDR2 is SVGAGI. For the CDR3, the DNA is TGTGCCATCAGGGCTTTTGGTGGGGCCAACGTCCTGACTTTC. Translated, it gives CAIRAFGGANVLTF.

In DNA, the CDR3 is TGTGCCAGCACGAAACTGGACGTACAAGAGACCCAGTACTTC. Its protein product is CASTKLDVQETQYF. The V call is TRBV7-9, the J call TRBJ2-5; D uncertain. There are 14 residues in the CDR3. Trimming pared 7 bases from V and 2 bases from J, leaving 14 bases between. The germline CDR1 and CDR2 sequences are SEHNR and FQNEAQ (reference sequence).

The rearrangement links TRBV24-1 to TRBJ2-1; D uncertain. The CDR3 is made up of 12 amino acids. V shed 5 bases and J shed 3 bases, with 4 bases lying between them. Germline V CDR1 and CDR2: KGHDR, SFDVKD. CDR3 amino acids: CATSGRYNEQFF. CDR3 nucleotides: TGTGCCACCAGTGGTCGCTACAATGAGCAGTTCTTC.

V is TRBV15 and J is TRBJ2-7; a possible D gene is TRBD2 (6 bases). Deletions cut 3 bases from V and 2 bases from J, with 17 bases between. The CDR3 has 16 residues. Germline V gives CDR1 LNHNV, CDR2 YYDKDF (reference sequence). CDR3 DNA: TGTGCCACCAGCAGTCCACGGCCGGGGGTAACCTACGAGCAGTACTTC. Encoded protein: CATSSPRPGVTYEQYF.

This clonotype is medium-sized within its sample. V and J are TRBV24-1 and TRBJ1-5, with no clear D. Per germline, CDR1 KGHDR and CDR2 SFDVKD. The CDR3 runs to 13 residues. Trimming cost V 9 bases and J 0 bases, with 8 bases left between them. CDR3 bases: TGTGCCACCCAAGCGGATAGCAATCAGCCCCAGCATTTT. Translated, it gives CATQADSNQPQHF.

This clonotype was counted ten times or more. The chain links TRBV5-6 to TRBJ1-2, with a possible D match to TRBD1 (6 bases). V lost 0 bases and J lost 4, with 13 bases in between. The CDR3 consists of 15 residues. Germline values: CDR1 SGHDT, CDR2 YYEEEE. CDR3 region: CASSLEGGRGYGYTF. Here the CDR3 DNA reads TGTGCCAGCAGCTTGGAAGGGGGGCGGGGCTATGGCTACACCTTC.

The chain carries TRBV6-6 and TRBJ1-5; tentatively, D is TRBD1 (5 bases). CDR1 MNHNY and CDR2 SVGAGI come from the germline V gene (reference sequence). The CDR3 spans 15 residues. V gave up 5 bases and J gave up 2 bases, with 13 bases separating them. For the CDR3, the DNA is TGTGCCAGCAGTGAGGTACTAGGGGGCAATCAGCCCCAGCATTTT. Its protein is CASSEVLGGNQPQHF.

Turning to this clonotype: One junction end disagrees with the germline gene, perhaps due to a read error. The V and J genes are TRBV29-1 and TRBJ1-3; D gene uncertain. The germline V gene has CDR1 SQVTM and CDR2 ANQGSEA. The CDR3 consists of 14 residues. The CDR3 nucleotides are TGCAGCGTTGAGTCGGGCCTCTCTGGAAACACCATGTATTTT. Protein sequence: CSVESGLSGNTMYF.

About this clonotype: This may arise from a read error, as a much more abundant clone is one base away. The CDR3 protein is CASSDNPGRQYF. CDR3 nucleotide sequence: TGTGCCAGCAGTGATAATCCGGGACGGCAGTACTTC. The chain is built from TRBV6-2 or TRBV6-3 and TRBJ2-5; D could derive from TRBD1 or TRBD2 (5 bases each). With 5 bases removed from V and 11 bases from J, the gap between germline ends came to 15 bases. Germline values: CDR1 MNHEY, CDR2 SVGEGT. The CDR3 is 12 residues long.

This sequence joins TRBV29-1 and TRBJ1-1; D is perhaps TRBD1 (5 bases). This CDR3 region has 14 residues. From germline, CDR1 is SQVTM and CDR2 ANQGSEA. V lost 5 bases to trimming and J lost 0 bases, with 13 bases between them. This CDR3 is CSVMTASMNTEAFF. The CDR3 DNA reads as TGCAGCGTTATGACAGCAAGCATGAACACTGAAGCTTTCTTT. The full variable domain, rest sourced from reference TRBV29-1 and TRBJ1-1, is SAVISQKPSRDICQRGTSLTIQCQVDSQVTMMFWYRQQPGQSLTLIATANQGSEATYESGFVIDKFPISRPNLTFSTLTVSNMSPEDSSIYLCSVMTASMNTEAFFGQGTRLTVV.

In its sample, this clonotype was seen many times. The CDR3 DNA sequence: TGCGCCACGATGAAGACAGGGAACACCGGGGAGCTGTTTTTT. Protein product: CATMKTGNTGELFF. The genes are TRBV10-1 and TRBJ2-2; the D gene is possibly TRBD1 (6 bases). Trimming pared 10 bases from V and 1 base from J, leaving 13 bases between. This CDR3 region has 14 residues. Germline CDR1 WNHNN, CDR2 SYGVQD (reference sequence).

The V and J genes are TRBV20-1 and TRBJ2-2; 8 bases match TRBD1. CDR3 length equals 14 residues. V shed 3 bases and J 6 bases; nucleotides not matched to a gene: 6. Per germline, CDR1 DFQATT and CDR2 SNEGSKA (reference sequence). The CDR3: CSASPGQGAGELFF. The CDR3 bases are TGCAGTGCTAGCCCTGGACAGGGAGCCGGGGAGCTGTTTTTT.